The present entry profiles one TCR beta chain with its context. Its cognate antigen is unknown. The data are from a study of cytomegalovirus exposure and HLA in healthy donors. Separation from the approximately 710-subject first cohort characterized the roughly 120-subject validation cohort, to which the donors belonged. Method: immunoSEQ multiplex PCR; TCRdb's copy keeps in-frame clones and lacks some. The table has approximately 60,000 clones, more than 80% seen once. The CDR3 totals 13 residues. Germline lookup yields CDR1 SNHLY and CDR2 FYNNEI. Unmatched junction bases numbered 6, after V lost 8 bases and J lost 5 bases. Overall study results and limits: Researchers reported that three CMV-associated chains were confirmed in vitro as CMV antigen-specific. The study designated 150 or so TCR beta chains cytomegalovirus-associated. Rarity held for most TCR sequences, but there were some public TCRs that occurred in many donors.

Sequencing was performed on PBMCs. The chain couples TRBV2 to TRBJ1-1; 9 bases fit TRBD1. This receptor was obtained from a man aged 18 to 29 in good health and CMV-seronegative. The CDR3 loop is CASAQGAQTEAFF. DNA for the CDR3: TGTGCCAGCGCACAGGGGGCGCAGACTGAAGCTTTCTTT.